What follows are 22 T cell receptor beta chains derived from one specimen sequenced in a study of blood T cell repertoires in COVID-19. Generated by immunoSEQ multiplex PCR, the TCRdb table keeps only in-frame clones and is missing some. Here the sample spans some 250,000 clones, around three quarters being singletons. The sequencing sample was made of peripheral blood. Every receptor here comes from a woman older than 75 with acute or convalescent COVID-19.

This clone was seen a few times. V usage is TRBV2 and J usage is TRBJ1-4, with TRBD1 as a possible D gene (5 bases). V lost 4 bases to trimming and J lost 4 bases, with 10 bases between them. The CDR3 has 14 amino acids. Germline V gene lookup returns CDR1 SNHLY and CDR2 FYNNEI. In DNA form, the CDR3 reads TGTGCCAGCAGTGTTCGGCAGGGTAATGAAAAACTGTTTTTT. Amino acids: CASSVRQGNEKLFF.

There are a few counts of this clone. The chain links TRBV7-2 to TRBJ2-7; 8 positions match TRBD2. The CDR3 extends over 17 amino acids. Trimming took 2 bases from V and 0 from J; bases not matched to a gene: 9. The germline CDR1 and CDR2 sequences are SGHTA and FQGNSA. CDR3 bases: TGTGCCAGCAGCTTAAAGGTCTCGGCGGGAGGCTCCTACGAGCAGTACTTC. It specifies CASSLKVSAGGSYEQYF.

V gene TRBV9 combines with J gene TRBJ1-6, with 7 bases matching TRBD1. Germline V CDR1 and CDR2: SGDLS, YYNGEE. V dropped 3 bases and J dropped 9; count of bases not matched to a gene: 3. There are 13 residues in the CDR3. CDR3 amino acids: CASSGGGVSPLHF. The DNA of the CDR3 is TGTGCCAGCAGCGGAGGGGGCGTTTCACCCCTCCACTTT.

The chain carries TRBV13 and TRBJ2-3, with 7 bases aligning to TRBD2. CDR3 length equals 16 residues. Germline CDR1 PRHDT, CDR2 FYEKMQ (reference sequence). V lost 3 bases and J lost 2; bases outside the gene matches: 8. The CDR3 here is CASSLGGARDTDTQYF. The CDR3 DNA follows: TGTGCCAGCAGCTTGGGAGGGGCGCGTGACACAGATACGCAGTATTTT.

In its sample, this clone was seen a few times. The V and J genes are TRBV13 and TRBJ1-1, with a weak D call TRBD1 (5 bases). V was shortened by 5 bases and J by 4 bases, with 14 bases between the two germline ends. The germline V gene has CDR1 PRHDT and CDR2 FYEKMQ (reference sequence). The CDR3 has 14 residues. The CDR3 nucleotides are TGTGCCAGCAGCCGGGACTCCAGGGTCACTGAAGCTTTCTTT. This encodes CASSRDSRVTEAFF.

The rearrangement joins TRBV23-1 to TRBJ2-1; 7 nucleotides match TRBD1. TRBV23-1 is flagged as an ORF with uncertain function. V gave up 4 bases and J gave up 2 bases; unmatched junction bases: 5. The CDR3 spans 15 residues. CDR3 sequence (DNA): TGCGCCAGCAGTCCGGGACAGCCTACCTACAATGAGCAGTTCTTC. As protein: CASSPGQPTYNEQFF.

V and J are TRBV20-1 and TRBJ2-2; TRBD2 agrees at 14 bases. CDR3 length: 16 amino acids. Germline V gene lookup returns CDR1 DFQATT and CDR2 SNEGSKA (reference sequence). The trim removed 3 bases at V and 7 bases at J, leaving 7 bases unmatched. As DNA, the CDR3 is TGCAGTGCTAGTGCCCGACTAGCGGGGGGGATCGGGGAGCTGTTTTTT. It codes for CSASARLAGGIGELFF.

CDR3 amino acids: CASSQGRTGAFEQFF. The DNA for the CDR3 is TGCGCCAGCAGCCAGGGCCGGACAGGGGCTTTCGAGCAGTTCTTC. The chain carries TRBV4-1 and TRBJ2-1; 9 nucleotides agree with TRBD1. Looked up from germline, CDR1 is MGHRA and CDR2 is YSYEKL. The CDR3 runs to 15 residues. Trimming took 3 bases from V and 10 from J; bases not matched to a gene: 10.

The chain recombines TRBV21-1 with TRBJ1-2; the table's D call, TRBD1, was not checked against the DNA. TRBV21-1 is listed as a pseudogene. CDR3 length equals 19 residues. The CDR3 loop reads CASSKVPPWQGHLYYGYTF. The CDR3 DNA reads as TGTGCCAGCAGCAAAGTACCGCCCTGGCAGGGACATCTCTACTATGGCTACACCTTC.

The J gene is TRBJ1-5, the V gene TRBV4-2; no reliable D call. This CDR3 has 13 residues. Germline V gene lookup returns CDR1 LGHNA and CDR2 YNFKEQ. V lost 0 bases to trimming and J lost 7 bases, with 7 bases between them. CDR3 sequence (DNA): TGTGCCAGCAGCCAAGAGGCGGGGCAGCCCCAGCATTTT. It yields the protein CASSQEAGQPQHF.

The V and J genes are TRBV18 and TRBJ2-6; no reliable D call. The CDR3 is 18 residues long. The germline gives CDR1 KGHSH, CDR2 LQKENI. The ends were cut back, 0 bases at V and 0 bases at J, with 12 bases in the middle. Here the CDR3 DNA reads TGTGCCAGCTCACCACCGTTTCTAACCCTCTCTGGGGCCAACGTCCTGACTTTC. It translates to CASSPPFLTLSGANVLTF. Variable domain in full (rest from reference TRBV18 and TRBJ2-6): NAGVMQNPRHLVRRRGQEARLRCSPMKGHSHVYWYRQLPEEGLKFMVYLQKENIIDESGMPKERFSAEFPKEGPSILRIQQVVRGDSAAYFCASSPPFLTLSGANVLTFGAGSRLTVL.

Details on this clone: Different DNA sequences within this sample yield the same CDR3. The chain has TRBV5-1 and TRBJ2-2; TRBD1 is a possible D gene (6 bases). There are 14 residues in the CDR3. V lost 4 bases and J 1 base, leaving 8 bases between the germline ends. CDR1 and CDR2 from the germline V gene are SGHRS and YFSETQ. CDR3 sequence reads: CASSPQGNTGELFF. In DNA form, the CDR3 reads TGCGCCAGCAGCCCACAGGGGAACACCGGGGAGCTGTTTTTT.

The chain's CDR3 is CASSFSQFRSGNTIYF. Here the CDR3 DNA reads TGTGCCAGCAGCTTTTCCCAGTTCCGCTCTGGAAACACCATATATTTT. The J gene is TRBJ1-3, the V gene TRBV7-2; no firm D call. The germline V gene has CDR1 SGHTA and CDR2 FQGNSA. There are 16 residues in the CDR3. Trimming shortened V by 3 bases and J by 0 bases, and 12 bases separated the two germline ends.

A few counts support this clone. The chain uses TRBV5-6 and TRBJ2-2; 15 positions match TRBD2. This CDR3 region has 19 residues. V shed 4 bases and J 4 bases; nucleotides not matched to a gene: 11. Germline CDR1 is SGHDT and CDR2 is YYEEEE. CDR3 in amino acids: CASSRGLAGGAWGTGELFF. DNA for the CDR3: TGTGCCAGCAGCAGGGGACTAGCGGGAGGCGCGTGGGGCACCGGGGAGCTGTTTTTT. The whole variable domain, remainder taken from reference TRBV5-6 and TRBJ2-2, is DAGVTQSPTHLIKTRGQQVTLRCSPKSGHDTVSWYQQALGQGPQFIFQYYEEEERQRGNFPDRFSGHQFPNYSSELNVNALLLGDSALYLCASSRGLAGGAWGTGELFFGEGSRLTVL.

The rearrangement uses TRBV6-5 and TRBJ2-1, with unresolved D. Per germline, CDR1 MNHEY and CDR2 SVGAGI. This CDR3 has 11 amino acids. V was pared by 6 bases and J by 4 bases, with 4 bases between. The CDR3 DNA reads TGTGCCAGCAGAGCATACAATGAGCAGTTCTTC. This gives the protein CASRAYNEQFF.

V gene TRBV11-2 combines with J gene TRBJ1-3, with D tentatively TRBD1 (6 bases). This CDR3 comprises 15 residues. Per germline, CDR1 SGHAT and CDR2 FQNNGV. The V gene lost 1 base and the J gene lost 3 bases, with 10 bases spanning the gap. CDR3 amino acids: CASSLVSRGGNTIYF. The CDR3 DNA is TGTGCCAGCAGCTTAGTGTCCAGGGGTGGAAACACCATATATTTT.

The rearrangement links TRBV19 to TRBJ1-2, with D perhaps TRBD1 (6 bases). V shed 10 bases and J shed 5 bases, with 20 bases lying between them. The V gene's germline CDR1 is LNHDA and CDR2 SQIVND (reference sequence). The CDR3 has 14 residues. The CDR3 spells CATLYGTGIYGYTF. CDR3 in DNA: TGTGCCACCCTGTATGGAACAGGGATTTATGGCTACACCTTC.

The chain is built from TRBV4-2 and TRBJ2-1; 12 nucleotides line up with TRBD2. CDR1 is LGHNA and CDR2 is YNFKEQ in the germline V gene. This CDR3 contains 16 residues. The V gene end was trimmed by 0 bases and the J gene end by 7 bases; junction bases not matched to a gene: 4. CDR3 nucleotides: TGTGCCAGCAGCCAAGATAGTCTAGCGGGGGGGAATGAGCAGTTCTTC. Its translation: CASSQDSLAGGNEQFF.

V is TRBV11-3 and J is TRBJ2-5; tentative D call: TRBD2 (5 bases). Germline V gene lookup returns CDR1 SGHNT and CDR2 YENEEA. This CDR3 has 13 amino acids. V was shortened by 2 bases and J by 2 bases, with 6 bases between the two germline ends. CDR3 region: CASSLPGQETQYF. The DNA of the CDR3 is TGTGCCAGCAGCTTACCGGGGCAAGAGACCCAGTACTTC.

This chain links TRBV5-1 with TRBJ2-5, with D perhaps TRBD1 (6 bases). The CDR3 sequence is 13 residues long. V lost 0 bases and J lost 8, with 11 bases in between. Per the germline V gene, CDR1 is SGHRS and CDR2 is YFSETQ. The CDR3 bases are TGCGCCAGCAGCTTGGCAGGGGCGTCTACCCAGTACTTC. It is translated as CASSLAGASTQYF.

The CDR3 region is CASSGGVGNQPQHF. CDR3 bases: TGTGCCAGCTCGGGGGGGGTAGGCAATCAGCCCCAGCATTTT. This chain connects TRBV18 to TRBJ1-5; tentative D call: TRBD1 (5 bases). This CDR3 has 14 amino acids. CDR1 and CDR2 (germline): KGHSH, LQKENI. V lost 6 bases and J 2 bases, leaving 11 bases between the germline ends.

The genes are TRBV29-1 and TRBJ2-3; 7 bases align to TRBD2. Per the germline V gene, CDR1 is SQVTM and CDR2 is ANQGSEA. The V segment lost 7 bases and the J segment 0 bases; nucleotides outside the gene matches: 4. The CDR3 has 13 residues. For the CDR3, the DNA is TGCAGCGGCAGCGGGACTAGCACAGATACGCAGTATTTT. It is translated as CSGSGTSTDTQYF.